Below are 30 T cell receptor beta chains sequenced from a single sample in a study of OX40 agonist ivuxolimab in advanced cancers. Method: immunoSEQ multiplex PCR; TCRdb's copy keeps in-frame clones and lacks some. The sample carries approximately 28,000 clones, 84% recorded once. The source material was CD4+ or CD8+ T cells sorted from blood, sampled in a trial of the OX40 agonist ivuxolimab. All receptors derive from an adult with an advanced solid tumor such as melanoma, head and neck, liver or kidney cancer.

V is TRBV27 and J is TRBJ2-7; 9 bases are a match to TRBD1. Germline values: CDR1 MNHEY, CDR2 SMNVEV (reference sequence). CDR3 length: 15 residues. The J segment lost 6 bases and the V segment lost 4 bases, leaving 10 bases of the junction unmatched. The CDR3 reads CASSSLGTGYGEQYF. The CDR3, as DNA: TGTGCCAGCAGTTCCCTCGGGACAGGGTATGGCGAGCAGTACTTC.

The rearrangement uses TRBV13 and TRBJ1-4; perhaps TRBD1 as D (5 bases). The CDR3 is made up of 15 amino acids. Germline CDR1 is PRHDT and CDR2 is FYEKMQ (reference sequence). Trimming shortened V by 6 bases and J by 2 bases, and 13 bases separated the two germline ends. The CDR3 loop reads CASSSSEGTNEKLFF. CDR3 nucleotides: TGTGCCAGCAGTTCCTCAGAGGGGACTAATGAAAAACTGTTTTTT.

This clone has a handful of counts. V is TRBV7-8 and J is TRBJ1-2; perhaps TRBD1 as D (6 bases). From germline, CDR1 is SGHVS and CDR2 FQNEAQ. The V end lost 1 base, the J end lost 4 bases, and 16 bases lay between the germline ends. CDR3 length equals 16 residues. CDR3 coding DNA: TGTGCCAGCAGCTTAGAAGCGAACGGGGGCGGCTATGGCTACACCTTC. This codes for CASSLEANGGGYGYTF.

The chain recombines TRBV7-3 with TRBJ2-1, with 10 bases matching TRBD2. The CDR3 consists of 15 residues. J gave up 5 bases and V 2 bases, and 3 bases lay outside the gene matches. The germline V gene has CDR1 SGHTA and CDR2 FQGTGA. The DNA of the CDR3 is TGTGCCAGCAGCTTATGGACTAGCGGCCACAATGAGCAGTTCTTC. This translates into CASSLWTSGHNEQFF.

The V gene is TRBV27, the J gene TRBJ2-7, with no clear D. Per the germline V gene, CDR1 is MNHEY and CDR2 is SMNVEV (reference sequence). The CDR3 length is 15 residues. Between the trimmed V and J ends, which lost 0 bases and 0 bases, there was a span of 9 bases. Written as DNA, the CDR3 is TGTGCCAGCAGTTTATCGATGGCAAACTCCTACGAGCAGTACTTC. It yields the protein CASSLSMANSYEQYF.

The chain combines TRBV4-1 with TRBJ1-5; D not resolved. CDR1 is MGHRA, CDR2 YSYEKL, per germline. V gave up 1 base and J gave up 5 bases, with 12 bases separating them. The CDR3 runs to 15 residues. The CDR3 DNA sequence: TGCGCCAGCAGCCAAGGGACCGGCGGATATCAGCCCCAGCATTTT. It encodes CASSQGTGGYQPQHF.

A few counts support this clone. The rearrangement links TRBV9 to TRBJ1-6; D gene unclear. This CDR3 has 13 residues. Germline-derived CDR1 and CDR2 are SGDLS and YYNGEE. The V end lost 3 bases, the J end lost 5 bases, and 6 bases lay between the germline ends. CDR3 region: CASSGTDNSPLHF. The CDR3 DNA sequence: TGTGCCAGCAGCGGGACGGATAATTCACCCCTCCACTTT.

This chain links TRBV18 with TRBJ2-3; D not certain. The CDR3 covers 12 residues. V gave up 8 bases and J gave up 6 bases, with 12 bases separating them. Germline lookup yields CDR1 KGHSH and CDR2 LQKENI. CDR3 nucleotide sequence: TGTGCCAGCCGGGCCCCCCCGGATACGCAGTATTTT. This gives the protein CASRAPPDTQYF.

This rearrangement joins TRBV19 to TRBJ2-7; D remains ambiguous. The ends were cut back, 5 bases at V and 2 bases at J, with 7 bases in the middle. The CDR3 sequence is 12 residues long. Germline lookup yields CDR1 LNHDA and CDR2 SQIVND (reference sequence). CDR3 DNA: TGTGCCAGTAGTCCGGACCCCTACGAGCAGTACTTC. It specifies CASSPDPYEQYF.

V and J are TRBV11-3 and TRBJ2-7; a possible D gene is TRBD1 (5 bases). The CDR3 loop spans 14 amino acids. The V gene's germline CDR1 is SGHNT and CDR2 YENEEA. Trimming removed 3 bases from V and 1 base from J, with 10 bases in between. The CDR3 DNA reads TGTGCCAGCAGCTTTGGATCAGGGTCCTACGAGCAGTACTTC. This gives the protein CASSFGSGSYEQYF.

J is TRBJ2-5 and V is TRBV10-3; D possibly corresponds to TRBD2 (6 bases). The CDR3 runs to 15 residues. Per the germline V gene, CDR1 is ENHRY and CDR2 is SYGVKD. V was cut by 3 bases and J by 4 bases, with 15 bases left in between. CDR3 amino acids: CAISESDGGIETQYF. CDR3 bases: TGTGCCATCAGTGAATCGGACGGGGGAATAGAGACCCAGTACTTC.

This chain joins TRBV27 and TRBJ2-5, with 8 bases fitting TRBD2. V lost 0 bases to trimming and J lost 0 bases; unmatched junction nucleotides: 6. The CDR3 is made up of 17 amino acids. The germline CDR1 and CDR2 sequences are MNHEY and SMNVEV (reference sequence). The DNA for the CDR3 is TGTGCCAGCAGTTTATCGTTCAGCGGGGGTTACCAAGAGACCCAGTACTTC. Translation: CASSLSFSGGYQETQYF.

The J gene is TRBJ2-6, the V gene TRBV4-1; D ambiguous. V gave up 0 bases and J gave up 2 bases, with 8 bases separating them. The CDR3 is made up of 16 amino acids. Germline loops: CDR1 MGHRA, CDR2 YSYEKL. This CDR3 reads CASSQDEGTGANVLTF. CDR3 in DNA: TGCGCCAGCAGCCAAGACGAAGGGACTGGGGCCAACGTCCTGACTTTC.

V gene TRBV5-8 combines with J gene TRBJ1-1; 11 bases fit TRBD1. Germline lookup yields CDR1 SGHTS and CDR2 YDEGEE. The CDR3 loop spans 16 amino acids. V shed 3 bases and J 3 bases; nucleotides not matched to a gene: 7. CDR3 sequence reads: CASSSGTGGRDTEAFF. In nucleotides, the CDR3 is TGTGCCAGCAGCTCCGGGACAGGGGGGAGGGACACTGAAGCTTTCTTT.

The chain links TRBV6-1 to TRBJ1-1, with 9 bases matching TRBD1. The V gene end was trimmed by 3 bases and the J gene end by 6 bases; junction bases not matched to a gene: 5. The CDR3 is 14 amino acids. Germline assignment: CDR1 MNHNS and CDR2 SASEGT. CDR3 DNA sequence: TGTGCCAGCAGTGAGCGACAGGGGGACCCTGAAGCTTTCTTT. Encoded protein: CASSERQGDPEAFF.

This clone was found once. This chain uses TRBV7-9 with TRBJ1-4; 9 positions match TRBD1. CDR1 and CDR2 (germline): SEHNR, FQNEAQ (reference sequence). J was trimmed by 5 bases and V by 5 bases; bases with no gene match: 15. The CDR3 runs to 18 residues. The CDR3 protein is CASSTPLTGTGRNEKLFF. CDR3 DNA sequence: TGTGCCAGCAGCACTCCCTTGACCGGGACAGGGCGAAATGAAAAACTGTTTTTT.

The chain recombines TRBV28 with TRBJ1-1; a weak D match, TRBD1 (6 bases). V lost 6 bases and J 4 bases, leaving 15 bases between the germline ends. Germline V lookup: CDR1 MDHEN, CDR2 SYDVKM. This CDR3 contains 14 residues. CDR3 sequence (DNA): TGTGCCAGCAGGGAGCTTGGACAGATCACTGAAGCTTTCTTT. Its translation: CASRELGQITEAFF.

About this clone: The sample contains more than one DNA sequence encoding this CDR3. The V and J genes are TRBV6-6 and TRBJ1-1, with D maybe TRBD1 (5 bases). Germline CDR1 is MNHNY and CDR2 is SVGAGI (reference sequence). The V end was cut by 4 bases, the J end by 1 base, with 16 bases between. This CDR3 region has 16 residues. CDR3: CASSFPSTVQNTEAFF. Written as DNA, the CDR3 is TGTGCCAGCAGTTTCCCCTCGACAGTCCAGAACACTGAAGCTTTCTTT.

This chain connects TRBV19 to TRBJ2-1; TRBD2 matches 7 bases. Germline V gives CDR1 LNHDA, CDR2 SQIVND (reference sequence). The CDR3 spans 12 residues. Germline trimming cut 3 bases from V and 9 bases from J; bases unmatched to any gene: 2. CDR3 nucleotides: TGTGCCAGTAGTATCGGGGGGAGTGAGCAGTTCTTC. It is translated as CASSIGGSEQFF.

The rearrangement joins TRBV5-5 to TRBJ2-7; D not resolved. The CDR3 has 17 residues. CDR1 is SGHKS, CDR2 YYEKEE, per germline (reference sequence). Deletions cut 5 bases from V and 3 bases from J, with 24 bases between. The CDR3 DNA follows: TGTGCCAGCAGTTTCGCGAGGCGGCAGATTGATGACTACGAGCAGTACTTC. It translates to CASSFARRQIDDYEQYF.

This clone turned up a few times. The rearrangement joins TRBV27 to TRBJ1-2, with TRBD1 matching 7 bases. The CDR3 spans 14 residues. The junction had 7 bases not matched to a gene; V was cut back by 7 bases and J by 2 bases. Germline V gene data show CDR1 as MNHEY and CDR2 as SMNVEV (reference sequence). The CDR3 bases are TGTGCCAGCACCCCACGACAGGGCAACTATGGCTACACCTTC. It codes for CASTPRQGNYGYTF.

In its sample, this clone was seen once. CDR3 residues: CASSTGLAEKYF. Written as DNA, the CDR3 is TGTGCCAGTAGTACGGGACTAGCGGAAAAGTACTTC. The V and J genes are TRBV19 and TRBJ2-7; 11 bases align to TRBD2. V lost 4 bases to trimming and J lost 11 bases; unmatched junction nucleotides: 4. The germline CDR1 and CDR2 sequences are LNHDA and SQIVND (reference sequence). The CDR3 length is 12 residues.

The rearrangement uses TRBV7-2 and TRBJ1-1; possibly TRBD1 for D (5 bases). Germline CDR1 reads SGHTA; CDR2 reads FQGNSA. Trimming cost V 1 base and J 6 bases, with 6 bases left between them. This CDR3 is 12 amino acids long. DNA of the CDR3: TGTGCCAGCAGCTTAGGGGGCCCTGAAGCTTTCTTT. This sequence encodes CASSLGGPEAFF.

This chain connects TRBV7-2 to TRBJ2-3; D perhaps matches TRBD1 (5 bases). Germline assignment: CDR1 SGHTA and CDR2 FQGNSA. The V gene lost 4 bases and the J gene lost 6 bases, with 5 bases spanning the gap. The CDR3 has 11 amino acids. In nucleotides, the CDR3 is TGTGCCAGCAGCTGGGGCGATACGCAGTATTTT. Amino acid sequence: CASSWGDTQYF.

The V call is TRBV2, the J call TRBJ2-5; 7 positions agree with TRBD2. The V and J ends lost 4 bases and 2 bases, in that order; junction bases with no gene match: 7. The CDR3 sequence is 15 residues long. Per the germline V gene, CDR1 is SNHLY and CDR2 is FYNNEI. In DNA, the CDR3 is TGTGCCAGCAGTGCCTCTAGCGGTCAACAAGAGACCCAGTACTTC. Protein sequence: CASSASSGQQETQYF.

This sequence joins TRBV7-9 and TRBJ1-5, with D possibly TRBD1 on 5 matching bases. V was cut by 6 bases and J by 3 bases, with 15 bases left in between. The CDR3 is 15 amino acids. The germline V gene has CDR1 SEHNR and CDR2 FQNEAQ (reference sequence). For the CDR3, the DNA is TGTGCCAGCAGTGGGGGTGCGGCCCTCAATCAGCCCCAGCATTTT. It codes for CASSGGAALNQPQHF.

V is TRBV7-9 and J is TRBJ2-7, with 10 nucleotides matching TRBD1. The CDR3 extends over 15 amino acids. Germline assignment: CDR1 SEHNR and CDR2 FQNEAQ (reference sequence). With 5 bases clipped from V and 2 bases from J, the junction kept 6 bases outside the gene matches. The CDR3 DNA reads as TGTGCCAGCAGCCAGACCGGGACAGGGGCCTACGAGCAGTACTTC. It translates to CASSQTGTGAYEQYF.

This chain connects TRBV27 to TRBJ2-7; TRBD1 matches at 9 bases. Trimming took 6 bases from V and 6 from J; bases not matched to a gene: 6. Germline V CDR1 and CDR2: MNHEY, SMNVEV (reference sequence). This CDR3 is built from 13 residues. The CDR3 bases are TGTGCCAGCAGGCCGACAGGGGGTCTCGAGCAGTACTTC. Translating it yields CASRPTGGLEQYF.

This sequence joins TRBV5-4 and TRBJ2-7, with TRBD1 as a possible D gene (6 bases). V lost 4 bases and J 5 bases, leaving 13 bases between the germline ends. There are 13 residues in the CDR3. Per the germline V gene, CDR1 is SGHNT and CDR2 is YYREEE (reference sequence). This chain's CDR3 is CASSKDRSHEQYF. Written as DNA, the CDR3 is TGTGCCAGCAGCAAGGACAGATCCCACGAGCAGTACTTC.

The chain combines TRBV7-6 with TRBJ1-1; TRBD1 agrees at 9 bases. Looked up from germline, CDR1 is SGHVS and CDR2 is FNYEAQ. The ends lost 2 bases at V and 5 bases at J; junction bases unmatched: 6. There are 15 residues in the CDR3. CDR3 coding DNA: TGTGCCAGCAGCTTATGGACAGGGGAGGGGACTGAAGCTTTCTTT. It specifies CASSLWTGEGTEAFF.